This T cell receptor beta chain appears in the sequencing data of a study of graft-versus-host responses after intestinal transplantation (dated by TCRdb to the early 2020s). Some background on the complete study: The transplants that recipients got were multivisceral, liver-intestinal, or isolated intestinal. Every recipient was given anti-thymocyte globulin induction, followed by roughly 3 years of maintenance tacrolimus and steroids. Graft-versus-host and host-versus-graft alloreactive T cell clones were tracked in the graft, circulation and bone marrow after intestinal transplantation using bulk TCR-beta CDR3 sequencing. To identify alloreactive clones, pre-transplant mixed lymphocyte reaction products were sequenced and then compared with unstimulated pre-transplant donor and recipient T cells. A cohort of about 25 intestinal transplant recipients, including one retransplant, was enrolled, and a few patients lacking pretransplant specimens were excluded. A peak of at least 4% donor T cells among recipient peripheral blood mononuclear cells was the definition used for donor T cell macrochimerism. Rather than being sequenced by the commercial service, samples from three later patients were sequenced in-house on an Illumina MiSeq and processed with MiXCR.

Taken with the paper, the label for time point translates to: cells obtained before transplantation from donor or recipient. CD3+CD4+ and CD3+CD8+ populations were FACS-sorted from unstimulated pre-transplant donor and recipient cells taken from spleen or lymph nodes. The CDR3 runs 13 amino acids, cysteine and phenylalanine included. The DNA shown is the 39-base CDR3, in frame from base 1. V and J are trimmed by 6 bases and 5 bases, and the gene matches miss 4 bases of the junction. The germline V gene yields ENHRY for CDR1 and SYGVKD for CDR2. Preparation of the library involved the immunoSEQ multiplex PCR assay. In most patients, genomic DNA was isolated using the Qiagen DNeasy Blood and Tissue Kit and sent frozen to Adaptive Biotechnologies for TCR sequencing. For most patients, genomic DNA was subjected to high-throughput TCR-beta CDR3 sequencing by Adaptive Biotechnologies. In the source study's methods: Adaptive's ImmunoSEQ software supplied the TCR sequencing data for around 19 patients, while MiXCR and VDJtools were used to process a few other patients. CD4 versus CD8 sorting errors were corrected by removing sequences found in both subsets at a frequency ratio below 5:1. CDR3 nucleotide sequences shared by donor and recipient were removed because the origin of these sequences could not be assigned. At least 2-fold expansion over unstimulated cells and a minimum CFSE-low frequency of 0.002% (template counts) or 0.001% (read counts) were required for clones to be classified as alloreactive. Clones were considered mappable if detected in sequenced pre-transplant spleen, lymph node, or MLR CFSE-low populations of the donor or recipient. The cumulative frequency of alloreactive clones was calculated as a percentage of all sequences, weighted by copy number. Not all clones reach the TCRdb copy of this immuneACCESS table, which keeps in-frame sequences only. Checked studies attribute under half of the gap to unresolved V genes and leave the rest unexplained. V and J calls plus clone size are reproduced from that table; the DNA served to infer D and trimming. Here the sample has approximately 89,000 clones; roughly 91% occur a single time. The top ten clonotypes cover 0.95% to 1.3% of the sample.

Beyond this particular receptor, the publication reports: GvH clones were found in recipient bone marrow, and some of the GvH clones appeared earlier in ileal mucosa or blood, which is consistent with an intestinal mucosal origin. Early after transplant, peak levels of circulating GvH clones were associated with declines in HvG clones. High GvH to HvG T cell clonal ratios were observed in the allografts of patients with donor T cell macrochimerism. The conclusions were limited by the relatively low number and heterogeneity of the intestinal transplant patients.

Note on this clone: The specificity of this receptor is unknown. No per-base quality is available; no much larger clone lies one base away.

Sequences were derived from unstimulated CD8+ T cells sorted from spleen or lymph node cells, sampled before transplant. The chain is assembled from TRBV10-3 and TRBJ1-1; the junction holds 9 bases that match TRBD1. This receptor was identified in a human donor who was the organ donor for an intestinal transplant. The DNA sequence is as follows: TGTGCCATCAGAGACAGGGGGTGGACTGAAGCTTTCTTT. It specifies CAIRDRGWTEAFF.